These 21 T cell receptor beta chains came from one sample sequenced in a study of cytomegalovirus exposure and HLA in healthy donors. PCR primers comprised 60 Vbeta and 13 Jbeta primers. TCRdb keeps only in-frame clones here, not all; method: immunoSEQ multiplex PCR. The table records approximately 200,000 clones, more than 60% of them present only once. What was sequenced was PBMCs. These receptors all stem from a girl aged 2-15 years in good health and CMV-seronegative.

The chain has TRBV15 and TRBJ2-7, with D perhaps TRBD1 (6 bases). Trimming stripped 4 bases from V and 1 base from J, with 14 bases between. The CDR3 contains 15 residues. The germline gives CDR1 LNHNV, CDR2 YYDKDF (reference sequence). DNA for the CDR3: TGTGCCACCAGCAATGGCAGGGGAGTATCCTACGAGCAGTACTTC. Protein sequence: CATSNGRGVSYEQYF.

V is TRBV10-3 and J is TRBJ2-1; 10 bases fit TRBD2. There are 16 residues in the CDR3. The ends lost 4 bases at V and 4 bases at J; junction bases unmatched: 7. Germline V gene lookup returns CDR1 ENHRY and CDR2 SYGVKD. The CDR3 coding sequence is TGTGCCATCAGTGCGGCTAGCGGGGGAGGATACAATGAGCAGTTCTTC. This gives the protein CAISAASGGGYNEQFF.

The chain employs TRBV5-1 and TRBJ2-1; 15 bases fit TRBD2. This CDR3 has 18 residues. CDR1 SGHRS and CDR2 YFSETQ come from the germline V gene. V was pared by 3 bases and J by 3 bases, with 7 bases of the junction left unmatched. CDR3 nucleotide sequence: TGCGCCAGCAGCTCCGGACTAGCGGGAGGGGGACTCTACAATGAGCAGTTCTTC. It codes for CASSSGLAGGGLYNEQFF.

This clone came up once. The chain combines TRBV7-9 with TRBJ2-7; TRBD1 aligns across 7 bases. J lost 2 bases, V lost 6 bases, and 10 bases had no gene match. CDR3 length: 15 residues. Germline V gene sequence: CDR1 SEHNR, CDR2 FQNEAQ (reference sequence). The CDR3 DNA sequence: TGTGCCAGCAGTTCCAATGGGGACAGTCCCTACGAGCAGTACTTC. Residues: CASSSNGDSPYEQYF.

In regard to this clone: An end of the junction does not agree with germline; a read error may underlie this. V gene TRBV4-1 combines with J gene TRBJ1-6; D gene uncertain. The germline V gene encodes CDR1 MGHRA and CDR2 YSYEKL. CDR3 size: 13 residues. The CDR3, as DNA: TGCGCCAGCAGCCAAGATGAGAAGTCACCCTTCCACTTT. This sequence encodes CASSQDEKSPFHF.

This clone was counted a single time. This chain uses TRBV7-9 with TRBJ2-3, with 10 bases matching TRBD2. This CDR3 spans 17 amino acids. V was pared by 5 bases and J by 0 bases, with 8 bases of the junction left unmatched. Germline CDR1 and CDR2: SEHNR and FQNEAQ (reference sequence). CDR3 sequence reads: CASSPRLAGHSTDTQYF. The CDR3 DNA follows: TGTGCCAGCAGCCCCCGACTAGCGGGTCATAGCACAGATACGCAGTATTTT.

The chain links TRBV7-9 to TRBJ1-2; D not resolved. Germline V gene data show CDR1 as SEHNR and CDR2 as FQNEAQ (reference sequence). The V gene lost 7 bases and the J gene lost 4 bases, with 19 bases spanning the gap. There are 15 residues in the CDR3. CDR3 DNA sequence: TGTGCCAGCAACCCCAGAGGGTTAAGAGGCTATGGCTACACCTTC. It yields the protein CASNPRGLRGYGYTF.

The CDR3 DNA reads TGCGCCAGCAGCCAAGGGGGGGTAATGAACACTGAAGCTTTCTTT. Amino acids: CASSQGGVMNTEAFF. The gene calls are TRBV4-1 and TRBJ1-1; D is perhaps TRBD1 (5 bases). V was cut by 1 base and J by 0 bases, with 9 bases left in between. The CDR3 runs 15 residues. Germline lookup yields CDR1 MGHRA and CDR2 YSYEKL.

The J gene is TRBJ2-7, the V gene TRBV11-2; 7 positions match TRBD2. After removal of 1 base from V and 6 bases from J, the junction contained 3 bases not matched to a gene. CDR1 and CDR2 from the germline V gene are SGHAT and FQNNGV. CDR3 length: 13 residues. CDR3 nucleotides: TGTGCCAGCAGCTTAGCGGGGGGTCTCGAGCAGTACTTC. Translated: CASSLAGGLEQYF.

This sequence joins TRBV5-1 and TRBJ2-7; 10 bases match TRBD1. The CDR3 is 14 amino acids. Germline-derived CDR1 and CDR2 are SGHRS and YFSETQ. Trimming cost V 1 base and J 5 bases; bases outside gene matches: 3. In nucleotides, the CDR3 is TGCGCCAGCAGCTTGAGAGGGACAGGGGACGAGCAGTACTTC. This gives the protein CASSLRGTGDEQYF.

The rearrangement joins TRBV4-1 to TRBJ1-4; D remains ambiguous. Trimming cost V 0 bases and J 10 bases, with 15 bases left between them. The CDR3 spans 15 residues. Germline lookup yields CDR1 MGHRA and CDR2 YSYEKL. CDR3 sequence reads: CASSQDEVRRGKLFF. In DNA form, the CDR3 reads TGCGCCAGCAGCCAAGATGAGGTCCGGCGCGGAAAACTGTTTTTT.

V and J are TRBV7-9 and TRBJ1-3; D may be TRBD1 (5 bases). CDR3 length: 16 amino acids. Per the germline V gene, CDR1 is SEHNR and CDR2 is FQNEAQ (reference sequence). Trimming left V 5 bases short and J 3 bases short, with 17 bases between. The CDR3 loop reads CASSPPGGTFGNTIYF. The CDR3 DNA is TGTGCCAGCAGCCCTCCGGGGGGGACTTTTGGAAACACCATATATTTT.

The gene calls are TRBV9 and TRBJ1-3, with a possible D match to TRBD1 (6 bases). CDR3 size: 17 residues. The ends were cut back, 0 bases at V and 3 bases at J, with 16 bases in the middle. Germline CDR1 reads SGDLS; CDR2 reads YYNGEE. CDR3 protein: CASSVGSGRGIGNTIYF. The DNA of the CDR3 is TGTGCCAGCAGCGTAGGGAGCGGCAGGGGAATTGGAAACACCATATATTTT.

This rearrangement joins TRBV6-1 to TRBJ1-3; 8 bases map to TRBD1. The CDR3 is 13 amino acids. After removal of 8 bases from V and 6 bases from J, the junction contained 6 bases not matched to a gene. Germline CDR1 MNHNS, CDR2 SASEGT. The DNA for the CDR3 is TGTGCCAGCCCGGACAGGGTATTAAACACCATATATTTT. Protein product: CASPDRVLNTIYF.

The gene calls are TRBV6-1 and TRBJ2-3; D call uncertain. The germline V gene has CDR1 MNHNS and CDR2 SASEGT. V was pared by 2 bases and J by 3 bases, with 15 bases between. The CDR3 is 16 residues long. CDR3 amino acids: CASSERGVYRTDTQYF. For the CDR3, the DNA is TGTGCCAGCAGTGAACGAGGAGTTTATCGAACAGATACGCAGTATTTT.

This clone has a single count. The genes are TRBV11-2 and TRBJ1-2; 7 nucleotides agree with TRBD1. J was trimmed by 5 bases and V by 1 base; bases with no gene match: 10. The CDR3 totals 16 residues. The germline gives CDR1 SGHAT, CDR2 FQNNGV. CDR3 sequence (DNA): TGTGCCAGCAGCTTAGGTCAGGAGGGGGCTCGGTATGGCTACACCTTC. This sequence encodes CASSLGQEGARYGYTF.

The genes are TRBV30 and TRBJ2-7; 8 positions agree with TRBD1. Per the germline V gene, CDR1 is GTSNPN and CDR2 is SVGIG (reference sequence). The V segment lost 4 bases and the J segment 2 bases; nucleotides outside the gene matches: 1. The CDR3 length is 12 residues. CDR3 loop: CAWTQGAYEQYF. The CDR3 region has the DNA TGTGCCTGGACACAGGGGGCCTACGAGCAGTACTTC.

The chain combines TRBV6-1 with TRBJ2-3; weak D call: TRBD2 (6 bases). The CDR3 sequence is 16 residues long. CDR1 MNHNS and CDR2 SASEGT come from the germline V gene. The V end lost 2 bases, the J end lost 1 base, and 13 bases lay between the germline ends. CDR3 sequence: CASSETSASGTDTQYF. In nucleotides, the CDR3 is TGTGCCAGCAGTGAAACGTCGGCTAGCGGCACAGATACGCAGTATTTT.

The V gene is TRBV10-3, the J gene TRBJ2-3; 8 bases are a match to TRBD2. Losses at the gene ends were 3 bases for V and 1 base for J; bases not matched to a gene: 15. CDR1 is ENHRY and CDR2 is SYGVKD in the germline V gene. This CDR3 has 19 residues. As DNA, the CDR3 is TGTGCCATCAGTGACAGGGCGGGGGGCCATCGAAATGGCACAGATACGCAGTATTTT. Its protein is CAISDRAGGHRNGTDTQYF.

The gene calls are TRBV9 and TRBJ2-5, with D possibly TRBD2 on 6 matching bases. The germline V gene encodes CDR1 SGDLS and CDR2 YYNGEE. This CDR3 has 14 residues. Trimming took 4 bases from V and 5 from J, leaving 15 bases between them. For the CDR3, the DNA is TGTGCCAGCAGCCGGGCCTGGGGGGTGGAGACCCAGTACTTC. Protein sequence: CASSRAWGVETQYF. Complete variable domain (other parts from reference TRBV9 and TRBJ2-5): DSGVTQTPKHLITATGQRVTLRCSPRSGDLSVYWYQQSLDQGLQFLIQYYNGEERAKGNILERFSAQQFPDLHSELNLSSLELGDSALYFCASSRAWGVETQYFGPGTRLLVL.

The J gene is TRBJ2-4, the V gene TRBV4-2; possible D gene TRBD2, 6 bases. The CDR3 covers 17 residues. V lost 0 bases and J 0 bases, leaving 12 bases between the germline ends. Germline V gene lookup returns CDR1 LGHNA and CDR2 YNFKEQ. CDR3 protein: CASSQDSWEVAKNIQYF. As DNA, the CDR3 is TGTGCCAGCAGCCAAGATTCGTGGGAGGTAGCCAAAAACATTCAGTACTTC.